The clone carrying this T cell receptor (beta chain) showed up just a few times. What it binds is unknown. The data were taken from a study of T-cell memory formation after mild COVID-19. Study as a whole: TCR clusters were mostly donor specific. Study conclusions and caveats: Researchers could not confirm that second-wave clones peaking on day 37 targeted SARS-CoV-2. The study detected some responding clones in pre-infection memory, suggesting cross-reactive memory joined.

With 6 bases clipped from V and 1 base from J, the junction kept 2 bases outside the gene matches. Per germline, CDR1 SQVTM and CDR2 ANQGSEA. The CDR3 consists of 13 residues. With constant-segment primers, 5'RACE yielded cDNA libraries of TCR alpha and TCR beta that carried sample barcodes and UMIs. A single record per CDR3 protein comes from TCRdb applying MiXCR to the 5' RACE reads. The data contain hundreds of thousands of distinct CDR3 sequences, less than 25% of them singletons. Sequenced input: PBMCs or a T cell subset sorted from them (not recorded which). This TCR derives from an adult woman who had mild COVID-19 (a few samples of this study predate the infection). Cell type and time point are not known. This rearrangement joins TRBV29-1 to TRBJ1-1; TRBD1 matches 10 bases. CDR3 in amino acids: CSVGQGSNTEAFF. DNA for the CDR3: TGCAGCGTGGGACAGGGGTCGAACACTGAAGCTTTCTTT.